This T cell receptor (beta chain) appears in the sequencing data of a study of blood T cell repertoires in COVID-19. Study details: Researchers got acute and convalescent COVID-19 samples from the United States, Italy and Spain. From T cells, B-cell-depleted T cells, or PBMCs came the material, which was cDNA or gDNA.

Trimming removed 2 bases from V and 4 bases from J, with 12 bases in between. There are 14 residues in the CDR3. CDR1 and CDR2 from the germline V gene are SGHTA and FQGNSA. Original data processing: Using reference gene primer amplification, nucleated cell counts were estimated. The table came from immunoSEQ multiplex PCR; TCRdb's copy has only in-frame clones and leaves some out. From that table come the V and J calls and clone size; the DNA was used to work out D and trimming. The data show tens of thousands of clones, just over 90% seen once. The sequence was obtained from a woman aged 40 to 55 with active COVID-19. The sequenced material came from peripheral blood. The genes are TRBV7-2 and TRBJ2-7; TRBD2 might be the D (6 bases). Here the CDR3 DNA reads TGTGCCAGCAGCTTAATCGGGGGACGATACGAGCAGTACTTC. Translated: CASSLIGGRYEQYF.